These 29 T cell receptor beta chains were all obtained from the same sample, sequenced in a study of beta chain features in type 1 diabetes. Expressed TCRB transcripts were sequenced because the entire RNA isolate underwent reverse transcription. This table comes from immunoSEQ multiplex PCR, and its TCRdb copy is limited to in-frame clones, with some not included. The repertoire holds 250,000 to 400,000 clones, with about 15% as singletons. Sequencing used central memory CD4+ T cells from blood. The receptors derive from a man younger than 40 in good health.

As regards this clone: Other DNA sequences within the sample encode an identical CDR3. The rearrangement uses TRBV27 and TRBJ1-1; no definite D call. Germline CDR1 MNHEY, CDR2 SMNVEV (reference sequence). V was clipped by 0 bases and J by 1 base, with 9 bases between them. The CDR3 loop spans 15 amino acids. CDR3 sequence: CASSLSSGTNTEAFF. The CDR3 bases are TGTGCCAGCAGTTTATCGAGCGGAACGAACACTGAAGCTTTCTTT.

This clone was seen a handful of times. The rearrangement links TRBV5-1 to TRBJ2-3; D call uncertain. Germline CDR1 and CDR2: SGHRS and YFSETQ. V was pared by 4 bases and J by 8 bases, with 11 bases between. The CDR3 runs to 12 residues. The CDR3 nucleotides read TGCGCCAGCAGCGAATGGCCGGGTACGCAGTATTTT. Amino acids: CASSEWPGTQYF.

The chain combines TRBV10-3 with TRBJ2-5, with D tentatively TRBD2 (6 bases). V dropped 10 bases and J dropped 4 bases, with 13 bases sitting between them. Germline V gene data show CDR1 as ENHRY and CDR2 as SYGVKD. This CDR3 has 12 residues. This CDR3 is CASGALGETQYF. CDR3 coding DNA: TGTGCCAGCGGGGCTCTGGGAGAGACCCAGTACTTC.

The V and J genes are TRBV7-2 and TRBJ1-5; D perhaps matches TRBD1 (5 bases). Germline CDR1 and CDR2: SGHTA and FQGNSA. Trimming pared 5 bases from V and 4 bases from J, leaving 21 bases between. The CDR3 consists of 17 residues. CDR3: CASSDPPWGRKNQPQHF. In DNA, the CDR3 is TGTGCCAGCAGCGATCCCCCCTGGGGCAGAAAGAATCAGCCCCAGCATTTT.

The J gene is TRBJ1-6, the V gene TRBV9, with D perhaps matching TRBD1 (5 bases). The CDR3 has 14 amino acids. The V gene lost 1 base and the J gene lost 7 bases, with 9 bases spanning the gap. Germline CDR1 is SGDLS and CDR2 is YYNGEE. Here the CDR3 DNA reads TGTGCCAGCAGCGTACAGGGATACAATTCACCCCTCCACTTT. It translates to CASSVQGYNSPLHF.

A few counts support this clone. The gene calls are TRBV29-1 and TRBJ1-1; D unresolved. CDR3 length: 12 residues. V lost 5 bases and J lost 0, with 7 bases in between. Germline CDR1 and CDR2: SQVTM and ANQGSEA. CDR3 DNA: TGCAGCGTTCAGCCGATGAACACTGAAGCTTTCTTT. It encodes CSVQPMNTEAFF.

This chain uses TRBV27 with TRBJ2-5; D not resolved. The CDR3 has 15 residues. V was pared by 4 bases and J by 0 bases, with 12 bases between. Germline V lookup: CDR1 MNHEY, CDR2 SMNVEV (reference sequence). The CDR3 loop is CASSSDPLYQETQYF. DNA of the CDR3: TGTGCCAGCAGTTCGGACCCACTCTACCAAGAGACCCAGTACTTC.

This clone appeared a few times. The CDR3 DNA is TGTGCTAGTGGTTCCTCGACCGCCGGGGGGGAGACCCAGTACTTC. This gives the protein CASGSSTAGGETQYF. This chain uses TRBV12-5 with TRBJ2-5; the match to TRBD2 covers 7 bases. Germline CDR1 and CDR2: LGHNT and FRNRAP. This CDR3 contains 15 residues. J was trimmed by 5 bases and V by 4 bases; bases with no gene match: 10.

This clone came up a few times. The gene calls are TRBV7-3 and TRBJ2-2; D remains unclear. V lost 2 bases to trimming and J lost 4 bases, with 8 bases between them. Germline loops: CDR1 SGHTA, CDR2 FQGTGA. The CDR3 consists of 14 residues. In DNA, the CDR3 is TGTGCCAGCAGCTTAGGTAGCCCCACCGGGGAGCTGTTTTTT. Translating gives CASSLGSPTGELFF.

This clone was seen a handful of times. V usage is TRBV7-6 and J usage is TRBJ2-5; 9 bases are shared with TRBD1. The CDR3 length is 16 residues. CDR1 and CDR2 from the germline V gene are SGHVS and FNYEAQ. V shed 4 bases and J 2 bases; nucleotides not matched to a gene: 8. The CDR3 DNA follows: TGTGCCAGCAGCTCCTTCGGCGGGACAGGGCAAGAGACCCAGTACTTC. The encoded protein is CASSSFGGTGQETQYF.

The CDR3 bases are TGTGCCAGCAGTTCGGCGTCGGTGGGGGAGCAGTACTTC. It encodes CASSSASVGEQYF. The rearrangement uses TRBV6-6 and TRBJ2-7, with unresolved D. This CDR3 is built from 13 residues. V was shortened by 4 bases and J by 7 bases, with 14 bases between the two germline ends. Germline V gene data show CDR1 as MNHNY and CDR2 as SVGAGI (reference sequence).

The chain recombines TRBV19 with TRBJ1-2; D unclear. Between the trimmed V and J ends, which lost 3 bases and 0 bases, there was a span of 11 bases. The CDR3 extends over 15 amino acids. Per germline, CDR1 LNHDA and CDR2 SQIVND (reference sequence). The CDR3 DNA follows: TGTGCCAGTAGTATCTCGGCCATAGCTAACTATGGCTACACCTTC. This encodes CASSISAIANYGYTF. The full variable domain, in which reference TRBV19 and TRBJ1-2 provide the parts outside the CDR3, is DGGITQSPKYLFRKEGQNVTLSCEQNLNHDAMYWYRQDPGQGLRLIYYSQIVNDFQKGDIAEGYSVSREKKESFPLTVTSAQKNPTAFYLCASSISAIANYGYTFGSGTRLTVV.

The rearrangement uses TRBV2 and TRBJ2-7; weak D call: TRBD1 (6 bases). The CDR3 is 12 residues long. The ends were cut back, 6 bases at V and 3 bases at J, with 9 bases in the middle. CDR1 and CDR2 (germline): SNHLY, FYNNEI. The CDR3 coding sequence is TGTGCCAGCAGCCGGGACAACTACGAGCAGTACGTC. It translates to CASSRDNYEQYV.

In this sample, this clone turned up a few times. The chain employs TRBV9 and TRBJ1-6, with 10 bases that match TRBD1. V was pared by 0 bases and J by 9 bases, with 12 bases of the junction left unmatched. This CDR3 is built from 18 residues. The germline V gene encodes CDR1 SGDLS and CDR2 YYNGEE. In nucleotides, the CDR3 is TGTGCCAGCAGCGTAGCCGGGACAGGGGTTCGCTCAGGTTCACCCCTCCACTTT. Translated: CASSVAGTGVRSGSPLHF.

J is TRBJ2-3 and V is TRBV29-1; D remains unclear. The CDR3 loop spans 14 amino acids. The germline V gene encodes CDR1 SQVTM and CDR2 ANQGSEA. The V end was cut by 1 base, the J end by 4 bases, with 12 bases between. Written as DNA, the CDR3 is TGCAGCGTTGAAGGCCCCAGCTCGGCAGATACGCAGTATTTT. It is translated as CSVEGPSSADTQYF.

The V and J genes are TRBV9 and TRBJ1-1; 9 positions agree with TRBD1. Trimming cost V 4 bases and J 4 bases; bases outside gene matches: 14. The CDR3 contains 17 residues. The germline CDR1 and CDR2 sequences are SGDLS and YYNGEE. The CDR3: CASSIRDRAIFSTEAFF. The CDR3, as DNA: TGTGCCAGCAGCATCCGGGACAGGGCTATTTTCAGCACTGAAGCTTTCTTT.

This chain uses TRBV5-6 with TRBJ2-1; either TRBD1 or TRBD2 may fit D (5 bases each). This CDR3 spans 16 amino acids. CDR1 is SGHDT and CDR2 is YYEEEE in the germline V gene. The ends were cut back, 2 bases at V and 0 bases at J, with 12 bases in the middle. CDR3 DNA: TGTGCCAGCAGCTTCGATGGGACCGTCTCCTACAATGAGCAGTTCTTC. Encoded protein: CASSFDGTVSYNEQFF.

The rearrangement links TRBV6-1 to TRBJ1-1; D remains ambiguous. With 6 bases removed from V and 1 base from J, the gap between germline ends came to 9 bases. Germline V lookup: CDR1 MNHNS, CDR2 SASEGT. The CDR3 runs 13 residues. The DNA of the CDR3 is TGTGCCAGCAGAGAGGCGACGAACACTGAAGCTTTCTTT. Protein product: CASREATNTEAFF.

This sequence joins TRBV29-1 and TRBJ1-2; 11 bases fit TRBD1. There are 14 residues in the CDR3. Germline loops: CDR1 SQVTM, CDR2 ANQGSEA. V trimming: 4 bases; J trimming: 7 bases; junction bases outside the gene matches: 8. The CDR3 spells CSVARPGQGGGYTF. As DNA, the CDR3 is TGCAGCGTTGCCCGGCCGGGACAGGGGGGTGGCTACACCTTC. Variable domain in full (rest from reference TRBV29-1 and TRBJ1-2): SAVISQKPSRDICQRGTSLTIQCQVDSQVTMMFWYRQQPGQSLTLIATANQGSEATYESGFVIDKFPISRPNLTFSTLTVSNMSPEDSSIYLCSVARPGQGGGYTFGSGTRLTVV.

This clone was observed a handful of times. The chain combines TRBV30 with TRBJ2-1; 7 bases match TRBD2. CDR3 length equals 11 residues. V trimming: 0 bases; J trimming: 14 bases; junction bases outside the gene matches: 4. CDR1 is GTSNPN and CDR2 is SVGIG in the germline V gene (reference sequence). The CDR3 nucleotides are TGTGCCTGGAGTGTAGGCGGGAGTGAGTTCTTC. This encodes CAWSVGGSEFF.

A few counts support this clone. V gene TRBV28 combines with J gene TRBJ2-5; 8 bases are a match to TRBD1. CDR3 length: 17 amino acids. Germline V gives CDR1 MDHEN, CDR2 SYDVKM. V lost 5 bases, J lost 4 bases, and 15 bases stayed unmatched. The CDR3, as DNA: TGTGCCAGCAGTCCTATCTTCCCTACAGGGGGATTAGAGACCCAGTACTTC. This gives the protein CASSPIFPTGGLETQYF.

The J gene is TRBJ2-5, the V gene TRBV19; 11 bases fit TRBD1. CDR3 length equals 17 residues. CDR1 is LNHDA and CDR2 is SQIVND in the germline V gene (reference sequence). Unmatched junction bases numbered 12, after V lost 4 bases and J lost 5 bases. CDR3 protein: CASSNSRTGGIRETQYF. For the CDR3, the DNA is TGTGCCAGTAGTAACTCCAGGACAGGGGGCATACGGGAGACCCAGTACTTC.

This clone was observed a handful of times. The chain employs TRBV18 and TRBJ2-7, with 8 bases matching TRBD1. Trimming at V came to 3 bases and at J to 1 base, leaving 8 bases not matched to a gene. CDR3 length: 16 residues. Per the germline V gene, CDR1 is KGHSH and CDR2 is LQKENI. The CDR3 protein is CASSPRTGSASYEQYF. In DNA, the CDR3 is TGTGCCAGCTCACCGCGGACAGGGTCGGCGTCCTACGAGCAGTACTTC.

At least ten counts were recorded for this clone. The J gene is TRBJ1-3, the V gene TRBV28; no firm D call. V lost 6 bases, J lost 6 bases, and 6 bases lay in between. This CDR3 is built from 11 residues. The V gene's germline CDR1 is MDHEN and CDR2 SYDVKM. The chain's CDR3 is CASRDLNTIYF. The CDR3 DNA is TGTGCCAGCAGGGATTTAAACACCATATATTTT.

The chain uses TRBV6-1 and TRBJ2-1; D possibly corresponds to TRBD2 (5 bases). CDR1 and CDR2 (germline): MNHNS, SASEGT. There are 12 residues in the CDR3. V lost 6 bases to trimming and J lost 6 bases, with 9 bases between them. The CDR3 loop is CASRDYFNEQFF. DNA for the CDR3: TGTGCCAGCAGAGACTACTTCAATGAGCAGTTCTTC.

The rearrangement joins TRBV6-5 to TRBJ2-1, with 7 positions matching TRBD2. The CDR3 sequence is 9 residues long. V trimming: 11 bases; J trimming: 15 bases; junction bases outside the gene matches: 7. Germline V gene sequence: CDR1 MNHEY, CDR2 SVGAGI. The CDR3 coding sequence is TGTGCCCCCAGGGACTACAGGTTCTTC. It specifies CAPRDYRFF.

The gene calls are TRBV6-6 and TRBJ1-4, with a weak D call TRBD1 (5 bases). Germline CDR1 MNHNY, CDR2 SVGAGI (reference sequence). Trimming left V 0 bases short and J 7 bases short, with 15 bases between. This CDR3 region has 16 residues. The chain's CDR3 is CASSYSGPGQGEKLFF. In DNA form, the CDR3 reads TGTGCCAGCAGTTACTCGGGCCCCGGGCAGGGTGAAAAACTGTTTTTT.

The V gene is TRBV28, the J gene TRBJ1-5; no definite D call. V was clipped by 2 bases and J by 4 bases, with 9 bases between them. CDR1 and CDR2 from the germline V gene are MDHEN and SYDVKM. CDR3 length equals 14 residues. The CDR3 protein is CASSLGRRNQPQHF. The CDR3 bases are TGTGCCAGCAGTTTAGGGCGGCGTAATCAGCCCCAGCATTTT.

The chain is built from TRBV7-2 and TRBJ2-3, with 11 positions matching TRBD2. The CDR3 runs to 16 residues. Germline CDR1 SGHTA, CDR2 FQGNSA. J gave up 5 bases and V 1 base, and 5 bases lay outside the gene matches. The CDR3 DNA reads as TGTGCCAGCAGCTTAGGGGCTAGCGGGGGGATAGATACGCAGTATTTT. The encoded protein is CASSLGASGGIDTQYF.